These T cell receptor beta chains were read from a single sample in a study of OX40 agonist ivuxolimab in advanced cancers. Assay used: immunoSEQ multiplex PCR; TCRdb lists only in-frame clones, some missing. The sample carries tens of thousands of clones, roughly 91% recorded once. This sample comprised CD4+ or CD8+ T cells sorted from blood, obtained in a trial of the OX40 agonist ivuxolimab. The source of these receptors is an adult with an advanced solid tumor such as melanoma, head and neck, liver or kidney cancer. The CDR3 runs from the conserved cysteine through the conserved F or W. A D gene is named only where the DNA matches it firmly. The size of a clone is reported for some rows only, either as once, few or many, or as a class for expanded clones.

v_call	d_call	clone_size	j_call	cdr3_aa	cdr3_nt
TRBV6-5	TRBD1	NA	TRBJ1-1	CASSYLQGANTEAFF	TGTGCCAGCAGTTACCTACAGGGGGCGAACACTGAAGCTTTCTTT
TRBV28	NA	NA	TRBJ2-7	CASRGTASYEQYF	TGTGCCAGCAGAGGGACCGCCTCCTACGAGCAGTACTTC
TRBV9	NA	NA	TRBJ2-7	CASVNEQYF	TGTGCCAGCGTTAACGAGCAGTACTTC
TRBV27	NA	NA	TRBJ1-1	CASSLWGPGNTEAFF	TGTGCCAGCAGTTTATGGGGGCCTGGGAACACTGAAGCTTTCTTT
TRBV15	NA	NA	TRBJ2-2	CATSRGERNGELFF	TGTGCCACCAGCAGGGGGGAGCGTAACGGGGAGCTGTTTTTT
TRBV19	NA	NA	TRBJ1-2	CASNLDGPSNYGYTF	TGTGCCAGTAACCTGGACGGACCTTCTAACTATGGCTACACCTTC
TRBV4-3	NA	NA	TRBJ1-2	CASSPDFNYGYTF	TGCGCCAGCAGCCCGGACTTTAACTATGGCTACACCTTC
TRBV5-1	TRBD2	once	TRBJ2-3	CASIQRERTDTQYF	TGCGCCAGCATTCAGCGGGAGCGCACAGATACGCAGTATTTT
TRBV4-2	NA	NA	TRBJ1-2	CASSLRSNYGYTF	TGTGCCAGCAGCTTGAGATCCAACTATGGCTACACCTTC
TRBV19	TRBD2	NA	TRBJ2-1	CASSISGSGSRGNEQFF	TGTGCCAGTAGTATATCCGGTAGCGGGAGCCGGGGCAATGAGCAGTTCTTC
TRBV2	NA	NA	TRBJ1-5	CASTEQQANNQPQHF	TGTGCCAGCACCGAGCAACAGGCAAATAATCAGCCCCAGCATTTT
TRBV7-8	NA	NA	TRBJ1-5	CASSLGRGRRKEPQHF	TGTGCCAGCAGCTTAGGGAGAGGGAGAAGGAAAGAGCCCCAGCATTTT
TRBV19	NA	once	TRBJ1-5	CASSSYYRDSNQPQHF	TGTGCCAGTAGCTCATACTACAGGGATAGCAATCAGCCCCAGCATTTT
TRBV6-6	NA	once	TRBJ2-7	CASSYVQGGAYEQYF	TGTGCCAGCAGTTACGTCCAGGGAGGCGCCTACGAGCAGTACTTC
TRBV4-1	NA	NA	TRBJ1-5	CASSQSFILSNQPQHF	TGCGCCAGCAGCCAATCCTTCATCCTTAGCAATCAGCCCCAGCATTTT
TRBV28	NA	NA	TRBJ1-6	CASAQGTPGGNSPLHF	TGTGCCAGCGCGCAAGGCACTCCTGGGGGCAATTCACCCCTCCACTTT
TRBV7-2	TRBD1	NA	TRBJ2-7	CASSLGRGQGNYEQYF	TGTGCCAGCAGCTTAGGACGAGGACAGGGGAACTACGAGCAGTACTTC
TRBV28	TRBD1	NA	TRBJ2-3	CASSPTGTGSGYNTDTQYF	TGTGCCAGCAGTCCAACCGGGACAGGGTCAGGTTACAACACAGATACGCAGTATTTT
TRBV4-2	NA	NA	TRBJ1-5	CASSQGHYSNQPQHF	TGTGCCAGCAGCCAGGGTCATTATAGCAATCAGCCCCAGCATTTT
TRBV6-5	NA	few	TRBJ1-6	CASSPRDRPNSPLHF	TGTGCCAGCAGCCCTCGTGACAGACCGAATTCACCCCTCCACTTT
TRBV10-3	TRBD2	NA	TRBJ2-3	CAIRERLAGGIGTDTQYF	TGTGCCATCAGGGAACGACTAGCGGGAGGTATTGGCACAGATACGCAGTATTTT
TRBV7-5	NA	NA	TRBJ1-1	CVRSLSGVSTEAFF	TGTGTCAGAAGCTTATCTGGGGTAAGCACTGAAGCTTTCTTT
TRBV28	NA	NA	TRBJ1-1	CASSSPGTSWTEAFF	TGTGCCAGCAGTTCCCCTGGGACCTCCTGGACTGAAGCTTTCTTT
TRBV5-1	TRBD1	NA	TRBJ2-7	CASSLGGQGYEQYF	TGCGCCAGCAGCTTGGGGGGACAGGGCTACGAGCAGTACTTC
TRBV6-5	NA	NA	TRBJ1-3	CASTPRQRNTIYF	TGTGCCAGCACTCCACGACAGCGAAACACCATATATTTT
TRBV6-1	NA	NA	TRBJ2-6	CASSERAGATGANVLTF	TGTGCCAGCAGTGAAAGGGCAGGGGCGACTGGGGCCAACGTCCTGACTTTC
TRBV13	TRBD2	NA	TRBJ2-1	CASSSNSGRLHNEQFF	TGTGCCAGCAGCTCAAATAGCGGGAGGCTTCACAATGAGCAGTTCTTC
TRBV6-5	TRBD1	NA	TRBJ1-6	CASRTNRGRAPLHF	TGTGCCAGCAGAACAAACAGGGGGCGGGCACCCCTCCACTTT
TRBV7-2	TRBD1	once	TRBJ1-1	CASSYRGPDTEAFF	TGTGCCAGCAGCTACAGGGGGCCCGACACTGAAGCTTTCTTT
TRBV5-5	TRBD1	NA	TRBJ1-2	CASTVQGGEGYTF	TGTGCCAGCACCGTACAGGGGGGAGAAGGCTACACCTTC
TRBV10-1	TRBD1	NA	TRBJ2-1	CASSGDRGINEQFF	TGCGCCAGCAGTGGAGACAGGGGGATAAACGAGCAGTTCTTC
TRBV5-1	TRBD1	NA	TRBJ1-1	CASNQATGGVTEAFF	TGCGCCAGCAACCAGGCAACAGGGGGGGTCACTGAAGCTTTCTTT
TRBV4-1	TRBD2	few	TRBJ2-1	CASSQARGLAIGDEQFF	TGCGCCAGCAGCCAAGCTCGCGGACTAGCGATAGGGGATGAGCAGTTCTTC
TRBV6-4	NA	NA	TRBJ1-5	CASGNGNQPQHF	TGTGCCAGCGGTAATGGCAATCAGCCCCAGCATTTT
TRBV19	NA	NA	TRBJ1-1	CASSMARWENTEAFF	TGTGCCAGTAGTATGGCTCGGTGGGAGAACACTGAAGCTTTCTTT
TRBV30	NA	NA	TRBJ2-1	CAWSVREDNEQFF	TGTGCCTGGAGTGTAAGGGAGGACAATGAGCAGTTCTTC
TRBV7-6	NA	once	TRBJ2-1	CASSSWRGTYNEQFF	TGTGCCAGCAGCTCTTGGCGCGGGACCTACAATGAGCAGTTCTTC
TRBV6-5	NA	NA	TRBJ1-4	CASSYSGAWANEKLFF	TGTGCCAGCAGTTACTCGGGCGCATGGGCTAATGAAAAACTGTTTTTT
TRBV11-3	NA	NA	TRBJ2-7	CASSFVVSYEQYF	TGTGCCAGCAGCTTCGTGGTCTCCTACGAGCAGTACTTC
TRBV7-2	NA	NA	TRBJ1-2	CASSGGGTGGYTF	TGTGCCAGCTCCGGGGGGGGAACGGGTGGCTACACCTTC
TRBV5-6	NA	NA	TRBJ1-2	CASSLDQKIYGYTF	TGTGCCAGCAGCTTGGACCAGAAAATATATGGCTACACCTTC
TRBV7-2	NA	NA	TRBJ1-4	CASSAWVGKLFF	TGTGCCAGCAGCGCCTGGGTAGGAAAACTGTTTTTT
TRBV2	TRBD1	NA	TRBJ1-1	CASSRQGLNTEAFF	TGTGCCAGCAGTAGACAGGGCCTGAACACTGAAGCTTTCTTT
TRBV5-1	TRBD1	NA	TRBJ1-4	CASSLGQGNEKLFF	TGCGCCAGCAGCTTGGGACAGGGGAATGAAAAACTGTTTTTT
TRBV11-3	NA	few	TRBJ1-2	CASTKLGRAYGYTF	TGTGCCAGCACCAAACTAGGCAGGGCCTATGGCTACACCTTC
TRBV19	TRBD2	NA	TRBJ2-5	CASSILAGEGETQYF	TGTGCCAGTAGCATACTAGCGGGAGAGGGGGAGACCCAGTACTTC
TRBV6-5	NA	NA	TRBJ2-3	CASSYRGDTQYF	TGTGCCAGCAGTTACCGCGGGGATACGCAGTATTTT
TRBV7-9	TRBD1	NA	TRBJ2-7	CASSYTGDRVTEQYF	TGTGCCAGCAGCTACACAGGGGATAGGGTTACCGAGCAGTACTTC
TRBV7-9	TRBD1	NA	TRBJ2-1	CASSPRTGSIYNEQFF	TGTGCCAGCAGCCCGAGGACAGGGTCAATATACAATGAGCAGTTCTTC